The 3 T cell receptor beta chains reported below all come from one sample, sequenced in a study of T cell responses to AZD1222 COVID-19 vaccine. Assay used: immunoSEQ multiplex PCR; TCRdb lists only in-frame clones, some missing. The top ten hold more than 1.3% of the sample, which has more than 150,000 clones, 90% seen once. Source: peripheral blood, taken on day 0 of AZD1222 vaccination. These receptors were obtained from an adult in good health.

V and J are TRBV5-1 and TRBJ1-2, with 10 positions matching TRBD1. Germline-derived CDR1 and CDR2 are SGHRS and YFSETQ. The CDR3 has 14 residues. V trimming: 5 bases; J trimming: 8 bases; junction bases outside the gene matches: 9. The CDR3 region is CASSRDRGRRGYTF. In nucleotides, the CDR3 is TGCGCCAGCAGTCGTGACAGGGGGCGGAGGGGCTACACCTTC.

The gene calls are TRBV27 and TRBJ2-3; TRBD1 might be the D (6 bases). CDR3 length: 18 residues. V lost 4 bases, J lost 0 bases, and 20 bases lay in between. CDR1 is MNHEY and CDR2 is SMNVEV in the germline V gene (reference sequence). The CDR3 nucleotides read TGTGCCAGCAGTTCCCGGGTTTCCGCCAGGGGTAGCACAGATACGCAGTATTTT. Amino acid sequence: CASSSRVSARGSTDTQYF.

This clone was seen repeatedly, ten times or more. The J gene is TRBJ1-1, the V gene TRBV10-1, with 7 bases that match TRBD1. The CDR3 length is 13 residues. V shed 10 bases and J 1 base; nucleotides not matched to a gene: 6. CDR1 WNHNN and CDR2 SYGVQD come from the germline V gene (reference sequence). CDR3 residues: CATPRQGNTEAFF. The CDR3 nucleotides are TGCGCCACCCCTAGACAGGGGAACACTGAAGCTTTCTTT.